These 6 T cell receptor beta chains were all obtained from the same sample, sequenced in a study of cytomegalovirus exposure and HLA in healthy donors. Primers: 60 Vbeta forward and 13 Jbeta reverse. Sequencing used immunoSEQ multiplex PCR; TCRdb keeps in-frame clones, though not all of them. The table has about 150,000 clones, 60% to 80% seen once. Sequencing was performed on PBMCs. The receptors here all came from a male donor in good health and CMV-seronegative.

This chain joins TRBV7-9 and TRBJ2-4; 10 bases agree with TRBD1. This CDR3 has 17 amino acids. Germline CDR1 and CDR2: SEHNR and FQNEAQ (reference sequence). Trimming removed 5 bases from V and 3 bases from J; junction bases left unmatched: 10. The CDR3 region has the DNA TGTGCCAGCAGCCCCGTTAGACAGGGGGCAAGCAAAAACATTCAGTACTTC. Protein: CASSPVRQGASKNIQYF.

The genes are TRBV6-1 and TRBJ2-5; 8 bases match TRBD2. Germline loops: CDR1 MNHNS, CDR2 SASEGT. The CDR3 has 16 amino acids. The J segment lost 5 bases and the V segment lost 4 bases, leaving 12 bases of the junction unmatched. CDR3 sequence: CASSGGREGFLETQYF. The DNA for the CDR3 is TGTGCCAGCAGTGGGGGACGGGAGGGCTTTTTGGAGACCCAGTACTTC.

This clone was seen a few times. This chain links TRBV7-9 with TRBJ1-1; TRBD1 aligns across 11 bases. Trimming cost V 5 bases and J 5 bases; bases outside gene matches: 7. The CDR3 covers 15 residues. Germline V gene sequence: CDR1 SEHNR, CDR2 FQNEAQ (reference sequence). The CDR3 DNA reads as TGTGCCAGCAGCCCTCAAGGACAGGGGGCGACTGAAGCTTTCTTT. Translation gives CASSPQGQGATEAFF.

CDR3 amino acids: CASSPAFGLAGDTRTDTQYF. The CDR3 coding sequence is TGTGCCAGCTCACCCGCATTTGGACTAGCGGGGGACACACGCACAGATACGCAGTATTTT. J is TRBJ2-3 and V is TRBV18; 13 nucleotides line up with TRBD2. CDR3 length: 20 amino acids. Germline trimming cut 3 bases from V and 1 base from J; bases unmatched to any gene: 13. CDR1 is KGHSH and CDR2 is LQKENI in the germline V gene.

This chain joins TRBV19 and TRBJ1-5, with TRBD1 as a possible D gene (5 bases). Germline CDR1 reads LNHDA; CDR2 reads SQIVND (reference sequence). The CDR3 spans 15 residues. V shed 7 bases and J shed 7 bases, with 20 bases lying between them. The DNA of the CDR3 is TGTGCCAGTATGGGGCACGGGAGGAAGGGACAGCCCCAGCATTTT. This translates into CASMGHGRKGQPQHF.

The V call is TRBV7-6, the J call TRBJ2-7; tentatively, D is TRBD1 (5 bases). Per germline, CDR1 SGHVS and CDR2 FNYEAQ. CDR3 size: 16 residues. Trimming stripped 0 bases from V and 2 bases from J, with 14 bases between. The CDR3 loop is CASSLATGPTPYEQYF. The CDR3 region has the DNA TGTGCCAGCAGCTTAGCAACAGGACCGACTCCCTACGAGCAGTACTTC.